This entry lists 4 T cell receptor beta chains sequenced from one sample in a study of T cells in Graves' hyperthyroidism and ophthalmopathy. Amplified regions were TCR beta CDR3 sequences from RNA transcripts. Primed by the HTBI set, a first-round RT-PCR was run on the TCR CDR3. TCRdb re-derived calls from the multiplex PCR reads in MiXCR, one entry per CDR3 protein. The table lists about 640,000 distinct CDR3 sequences, around 20% of them singletons. The sequencing sample was made of blood. The receptors here all came from a man aged 25 to 40 with Graves' ophthalmopathy.

This clonotype was counted a few times. This sequence joins TRBV6-6 and TRBJ1-1; D remains unclear. The length of the CDR3 is 14 residues. In germline, CDR1 is MNHNY, CDR2 SVGAGI (reference sequence). Trimming took 2 bases from V and 1 from J, leaving 8 bases between them. The CDR3 region has the DNA TGTGCCAGCAGTTACGGGATACAGAACACTGAAGCTTTCTTT. Its translation is CASSYGIQNTEAFF.

The J gene is TRBJ1-2, the V gene TRBV10-3; 10 nucleotides line up with TRBD1. V was pared by 6 bases and J by 7 bases, with 2 bases of the junction left unmatched. In germline, CDR1 is ENHRY, CDR2 SYGVKD. The CDR3 extends over 12 amino acids. The CDR3 DNA is TGTGCCATCAGCGGGGACAGGGGTGGCTACACCTTC. This sequence encodes CAISGDRGGYTF.

The chain is built from TRBV5-6 and TRBJ2-3; no definite D call. In germline, CDR1 is SGHDT, CDR2 YYEEEE. This CDR3 is 15 amino acids long. Trimming stripped 1 base from V and 0 bases from J, with 9 bases between. The CDR3 sequence is CASSLSGFSTDTQYF. The CDR3 nucleotides are TGTGCCAGCAGCTTGTCTGGATTTAGCACAGATACGCAGTATTTT.

The chain is built from TRBV30 and TRBJ2-3; TRBD2 matches at 13 bases. This CDR3 is 16 amino acids long. The V gene's germline CDR1 is GTSNPN and CDR2 SVGIG (reference sequence). The junction had 8 bases not matched to a gene; V was cut back by 4 bases and J by 4 bases. The CDR3 nucleotides are TGTGCCTGGACTTCCCCGGGACTAGCGGGATCAGATACGCAGTATTTT. This sequence encodes CAWTSPGLAGSDTQYF.